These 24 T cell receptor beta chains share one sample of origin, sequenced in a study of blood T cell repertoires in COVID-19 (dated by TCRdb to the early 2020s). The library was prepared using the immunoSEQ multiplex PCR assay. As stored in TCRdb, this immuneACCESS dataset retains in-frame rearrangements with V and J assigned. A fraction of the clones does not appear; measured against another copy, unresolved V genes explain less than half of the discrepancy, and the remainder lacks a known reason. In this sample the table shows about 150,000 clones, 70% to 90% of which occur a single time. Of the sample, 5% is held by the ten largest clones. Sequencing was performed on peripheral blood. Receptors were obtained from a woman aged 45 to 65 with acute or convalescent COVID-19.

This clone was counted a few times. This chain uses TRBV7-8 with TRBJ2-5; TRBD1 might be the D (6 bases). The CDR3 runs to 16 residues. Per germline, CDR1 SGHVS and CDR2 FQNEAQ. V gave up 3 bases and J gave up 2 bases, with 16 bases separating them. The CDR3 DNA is TGTGCCAGCAGCTTTTCGTCCTGGACAGCTCAAGAGACCCAGTACTTC. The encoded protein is CASSFSSWTAQETQYF.

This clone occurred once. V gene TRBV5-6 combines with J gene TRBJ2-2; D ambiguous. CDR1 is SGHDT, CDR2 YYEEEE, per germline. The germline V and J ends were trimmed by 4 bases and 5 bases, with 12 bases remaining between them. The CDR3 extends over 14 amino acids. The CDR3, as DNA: TGTGCCAGCAGCCCGGAACGGGTAACCGGGGAGCTGTTTTTT. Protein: CASSPERVTGELFF.

For the CDR3, the DNA is TGTGCCAGCAGCCCGGGGTACCAAGAGACCCAGTACTTC. It translates to CASSPGYQETQYF. This chain uses TRBV5-4 with TRBJ2-5; D possibly corresponds to TRBD2 (5 bases). Germline V gene lookup returns CDR1 SGHNT and CDR2 YYREEE (reference sequence). This CDR3 is built from 13 residues. V was clipped by 4 bases and J by 0 bases, with 7 bases between them.

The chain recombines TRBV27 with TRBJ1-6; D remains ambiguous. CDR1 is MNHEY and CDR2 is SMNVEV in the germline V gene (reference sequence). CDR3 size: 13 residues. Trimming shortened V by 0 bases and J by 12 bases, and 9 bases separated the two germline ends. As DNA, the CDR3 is TGTGCCAGCAGTTTATCGAGCGGAGTACCCCTCCACTTT. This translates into CASSLSSGVPLHF.

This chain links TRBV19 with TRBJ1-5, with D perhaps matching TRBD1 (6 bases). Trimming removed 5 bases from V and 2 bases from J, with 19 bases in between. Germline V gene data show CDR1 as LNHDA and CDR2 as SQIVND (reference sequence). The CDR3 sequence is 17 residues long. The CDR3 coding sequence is TGTGCCAGTAGTCCAGATAGGGGGAGCTATGGCAATCAGCCCCAGCATTTT. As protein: CASSPDRGSYGNQPQHF. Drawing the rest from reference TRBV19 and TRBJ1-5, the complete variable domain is DGGITQSPKYLFRKEGQNVTLSCEQNLNHDAMYWYRQDPGQGLRLIYYSQIVNDFQKGDIAEGYSVSREKKESFPLTVTSAQKNPTAFYLCASSPDRGSYGNQPQHFGDGTRLSIL.

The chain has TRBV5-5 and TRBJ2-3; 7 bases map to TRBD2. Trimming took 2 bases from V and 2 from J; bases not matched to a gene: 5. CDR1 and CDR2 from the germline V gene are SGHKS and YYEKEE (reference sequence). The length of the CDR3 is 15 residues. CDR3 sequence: CASSFSGGSTDTQYF. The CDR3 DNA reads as TGTGCCAGCAGCTTTTCGGGGGGATCCACAGATACGCAGTATTTT.

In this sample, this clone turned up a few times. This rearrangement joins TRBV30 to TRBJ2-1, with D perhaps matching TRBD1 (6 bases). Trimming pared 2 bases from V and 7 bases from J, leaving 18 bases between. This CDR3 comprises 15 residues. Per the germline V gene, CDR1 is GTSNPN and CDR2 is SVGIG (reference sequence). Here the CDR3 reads CAWSPSKGVNNEQFF. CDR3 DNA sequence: TGTGCCTGGAGTCCCTCTAAGGGGGTCAATAATGAGCAGTTCTTC.

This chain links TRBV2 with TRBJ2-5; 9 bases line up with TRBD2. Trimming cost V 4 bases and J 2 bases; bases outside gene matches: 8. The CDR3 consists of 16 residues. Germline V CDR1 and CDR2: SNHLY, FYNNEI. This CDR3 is CASSGGLAGDQETQYF. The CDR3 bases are TGTGCCAGCAGTGGAGGTTTAGCGGGGGATCAAGAGACCCAGTACTTC.

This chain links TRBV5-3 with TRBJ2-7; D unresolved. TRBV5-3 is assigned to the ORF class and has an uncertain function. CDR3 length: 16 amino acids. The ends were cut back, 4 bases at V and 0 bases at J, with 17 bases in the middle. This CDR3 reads CARSAVGGRSSYEQYF. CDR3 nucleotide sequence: TGTGCCAGAAGCGCGGTGGGTGGAAGGAGCTCCTACGAGCAGTACTTC.

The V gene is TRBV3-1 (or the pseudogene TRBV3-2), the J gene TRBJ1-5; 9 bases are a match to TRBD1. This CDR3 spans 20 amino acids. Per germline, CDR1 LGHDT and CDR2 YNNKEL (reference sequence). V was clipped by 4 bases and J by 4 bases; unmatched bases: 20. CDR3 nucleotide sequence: TGTGCCAGCAGCCGATCAATTAATTGTTTGAGGACAGGGGCTAATCAGCCCCAGCATTTT. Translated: CASSRSINCLRTGANQPQHF.

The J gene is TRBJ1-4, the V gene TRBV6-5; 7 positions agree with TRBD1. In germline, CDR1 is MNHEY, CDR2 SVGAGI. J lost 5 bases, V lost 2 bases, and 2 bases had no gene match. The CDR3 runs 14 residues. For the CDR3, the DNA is TGTGCCAGCAGTTACCTGACAGGGAATGAAAAACTGTTTTTT. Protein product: CASSYLTGNEKLFF.

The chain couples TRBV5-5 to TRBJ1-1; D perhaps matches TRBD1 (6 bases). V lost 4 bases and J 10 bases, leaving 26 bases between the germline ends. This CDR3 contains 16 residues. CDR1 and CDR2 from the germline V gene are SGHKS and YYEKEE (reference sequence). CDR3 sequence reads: CASSPGMGATLGGAFF. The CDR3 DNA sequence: TGTGCCAGCAGCCCTGGGATGGGGGCAACATTAGGTGGAGCTTTCTTT.

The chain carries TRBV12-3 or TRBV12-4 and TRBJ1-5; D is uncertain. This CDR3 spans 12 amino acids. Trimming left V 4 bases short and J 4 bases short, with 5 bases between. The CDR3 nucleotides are TGTGCCAGCAGTTACCTAAATCAGCCCCAGCATTTT. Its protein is CASSYLNQPQHF.

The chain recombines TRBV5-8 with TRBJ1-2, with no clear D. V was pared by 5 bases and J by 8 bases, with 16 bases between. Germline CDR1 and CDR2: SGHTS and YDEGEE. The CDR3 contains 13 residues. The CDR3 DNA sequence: TGTGCCAGCAGTCCCGCAGGCTGGTGGGGCTACACCTTC. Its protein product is CASSPAGWWGYTF.

CDR3 sequence (DNA): TGTGCCTCGGGGGTCCGAGAAACTTTCTTT. It yields the protein CASGVRETFF. The J gene is TRBJ1-1, the V gene TRBV5-5; maybe TRBD1 (5 bases). CDR3 length: 10 residues. Germline CDR1 and CDR2: SGHKS and YYEKEE (reference sequence). Between the trimmed V and J ends, which lost 10 bases and 12 bases, there was a span of 16 bases.

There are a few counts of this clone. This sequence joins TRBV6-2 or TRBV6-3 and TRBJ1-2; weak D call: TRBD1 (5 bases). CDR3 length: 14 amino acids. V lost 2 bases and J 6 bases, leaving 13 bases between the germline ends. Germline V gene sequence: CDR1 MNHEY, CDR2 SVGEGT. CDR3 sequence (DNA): TGTGCCAGCAGTTACCGGGGAGGAGGGGATGGCTACACCTTC. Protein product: CASSYRGGGDGYTF.

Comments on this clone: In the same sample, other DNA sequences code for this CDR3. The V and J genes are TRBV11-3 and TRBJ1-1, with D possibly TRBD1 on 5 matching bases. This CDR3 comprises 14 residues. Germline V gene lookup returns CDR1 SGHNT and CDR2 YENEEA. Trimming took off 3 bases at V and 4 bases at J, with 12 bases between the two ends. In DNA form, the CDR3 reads TGTGCCAGCAGCTTTACGGGGGAGGGCACTGAAGCTTTCTTT. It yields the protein CASSFTGEGTEAFF.

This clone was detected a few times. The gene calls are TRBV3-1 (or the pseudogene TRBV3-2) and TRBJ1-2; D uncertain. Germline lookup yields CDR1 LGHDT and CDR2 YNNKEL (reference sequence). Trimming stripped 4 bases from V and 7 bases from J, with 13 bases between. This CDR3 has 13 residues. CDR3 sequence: CASSLPGVRGYTF. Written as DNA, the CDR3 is TGTGCCAGCAGCCTTCCCGGAGTCCGTGGCTACACCTTC.

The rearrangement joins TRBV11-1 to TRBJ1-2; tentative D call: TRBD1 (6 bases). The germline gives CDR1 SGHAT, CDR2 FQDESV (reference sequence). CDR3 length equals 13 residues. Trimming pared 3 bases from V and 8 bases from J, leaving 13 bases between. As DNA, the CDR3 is TGTGCCAGCAGCTTGGCGGGGGCTGAGGGCTACACCTTC. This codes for CASSLAGAEGYTF.

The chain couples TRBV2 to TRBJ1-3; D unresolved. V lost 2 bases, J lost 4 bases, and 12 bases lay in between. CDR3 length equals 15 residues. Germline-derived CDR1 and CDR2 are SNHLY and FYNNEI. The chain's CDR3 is CASSEYAQQGNTIYF. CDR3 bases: TGTGCCAGCAGTGAATACGCACAACAGGGAAACACCATATATTTT.

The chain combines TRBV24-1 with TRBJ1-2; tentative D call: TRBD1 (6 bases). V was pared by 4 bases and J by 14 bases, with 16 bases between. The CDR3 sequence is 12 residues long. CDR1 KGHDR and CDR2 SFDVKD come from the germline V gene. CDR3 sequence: CATSDPAGAITF. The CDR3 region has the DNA TGTGCCACCAGTGACCCTGCGGGGGCAATAACCTTC.

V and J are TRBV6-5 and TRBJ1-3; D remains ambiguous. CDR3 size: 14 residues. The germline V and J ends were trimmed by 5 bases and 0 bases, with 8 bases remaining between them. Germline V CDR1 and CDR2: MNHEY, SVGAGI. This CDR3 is CASSIQSSGNTIYF. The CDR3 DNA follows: TGTGCCAGCAGTATACAGAGCTCTGGAAACACCATATATTTT.

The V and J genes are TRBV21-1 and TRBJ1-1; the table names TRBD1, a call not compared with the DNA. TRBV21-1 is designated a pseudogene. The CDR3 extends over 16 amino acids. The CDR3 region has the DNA TGTGCCAGCAGCAAGAGACAGGGTAGGATGAACACTGAAGCTTTCTTT. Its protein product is CASSKRQGRMNTEAFF.

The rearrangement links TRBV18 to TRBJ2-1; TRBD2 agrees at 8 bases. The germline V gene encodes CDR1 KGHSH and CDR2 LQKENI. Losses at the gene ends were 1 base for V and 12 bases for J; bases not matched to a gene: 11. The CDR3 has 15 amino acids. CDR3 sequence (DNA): TGTGCCAGCTCACCACTCGTCGGGGGGGCAGATGGGCAGTTCTTC. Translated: CASSPLVGGADGQFF.